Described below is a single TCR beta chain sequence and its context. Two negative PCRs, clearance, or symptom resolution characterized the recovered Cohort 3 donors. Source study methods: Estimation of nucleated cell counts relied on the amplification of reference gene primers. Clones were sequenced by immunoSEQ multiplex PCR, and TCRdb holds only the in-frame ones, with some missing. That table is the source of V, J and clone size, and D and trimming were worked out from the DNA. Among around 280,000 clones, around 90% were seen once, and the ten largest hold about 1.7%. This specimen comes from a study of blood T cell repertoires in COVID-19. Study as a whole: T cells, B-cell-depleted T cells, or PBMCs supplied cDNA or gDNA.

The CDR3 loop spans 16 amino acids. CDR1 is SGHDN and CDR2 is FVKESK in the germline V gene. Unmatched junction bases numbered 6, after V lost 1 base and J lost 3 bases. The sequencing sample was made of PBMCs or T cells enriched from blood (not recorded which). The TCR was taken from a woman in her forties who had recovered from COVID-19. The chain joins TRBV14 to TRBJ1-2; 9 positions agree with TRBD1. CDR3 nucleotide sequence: TGTGCCAGCAGCCAAGCCTCCGGGACAGGGTACTATGGCTACACCTTC. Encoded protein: CASSQASGTGYYGYTF.